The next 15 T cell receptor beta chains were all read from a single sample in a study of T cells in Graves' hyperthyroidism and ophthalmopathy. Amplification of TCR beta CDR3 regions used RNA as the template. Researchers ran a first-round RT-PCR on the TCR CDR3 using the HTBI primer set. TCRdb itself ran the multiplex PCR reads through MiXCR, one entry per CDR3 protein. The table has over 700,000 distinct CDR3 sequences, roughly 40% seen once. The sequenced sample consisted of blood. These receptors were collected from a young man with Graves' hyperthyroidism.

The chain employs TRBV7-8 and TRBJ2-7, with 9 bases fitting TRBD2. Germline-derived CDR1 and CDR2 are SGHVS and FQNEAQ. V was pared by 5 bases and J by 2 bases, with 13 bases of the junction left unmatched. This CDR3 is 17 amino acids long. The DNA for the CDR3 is TGTGCCAGCAGCCAAGATCTGCTAGCGGGACTTACCTACGAGCAGTACTTC. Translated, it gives CASSQDLLAGLTYEQYF.

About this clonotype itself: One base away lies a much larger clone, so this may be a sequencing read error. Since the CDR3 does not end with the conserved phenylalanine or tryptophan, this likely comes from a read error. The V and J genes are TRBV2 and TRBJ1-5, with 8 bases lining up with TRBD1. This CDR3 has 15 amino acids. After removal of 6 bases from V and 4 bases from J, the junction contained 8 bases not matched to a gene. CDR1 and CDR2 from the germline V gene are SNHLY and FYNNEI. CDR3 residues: CASRAGQGRNQPQHL. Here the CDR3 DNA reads TGTGCCAGCAGAGCTGGACAGGGCCGGAATCAGCCCCAGCATCTT.

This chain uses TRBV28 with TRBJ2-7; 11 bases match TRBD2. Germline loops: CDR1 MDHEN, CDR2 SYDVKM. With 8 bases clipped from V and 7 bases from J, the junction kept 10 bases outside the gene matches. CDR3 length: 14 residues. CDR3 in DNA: TGTGCCAGCCGAGCACTAGCGGGAGTTGGTGAGCAGTACTTC. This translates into CASRALAGVGEQYF.

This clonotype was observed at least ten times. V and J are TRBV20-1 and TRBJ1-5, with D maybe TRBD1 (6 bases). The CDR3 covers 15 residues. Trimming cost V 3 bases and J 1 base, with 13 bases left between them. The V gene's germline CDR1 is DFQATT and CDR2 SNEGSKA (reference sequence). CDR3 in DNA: TGCAGTGCTAGTGTGGGGGCGTCGAGCAATCAGCCCCAGCATTTT. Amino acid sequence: CSASVGASSNQPQHF.

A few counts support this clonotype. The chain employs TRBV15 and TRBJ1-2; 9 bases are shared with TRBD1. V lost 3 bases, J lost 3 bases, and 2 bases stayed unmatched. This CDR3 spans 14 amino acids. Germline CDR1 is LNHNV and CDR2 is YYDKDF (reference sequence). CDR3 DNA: TGTGCCACCAGCAGCTGGACAGGGGACTATGGCTACACCTTC. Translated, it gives CATSSWTGDYGYTF.

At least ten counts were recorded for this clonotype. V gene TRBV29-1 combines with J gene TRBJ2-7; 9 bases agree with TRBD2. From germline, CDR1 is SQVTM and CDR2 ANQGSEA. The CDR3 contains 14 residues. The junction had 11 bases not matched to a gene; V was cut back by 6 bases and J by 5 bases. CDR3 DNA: TGCAGCGTCCAAGATGTAGCGGGGGCCGACGAGCAGTACTTC. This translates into CSVQDVAGADEQYF.

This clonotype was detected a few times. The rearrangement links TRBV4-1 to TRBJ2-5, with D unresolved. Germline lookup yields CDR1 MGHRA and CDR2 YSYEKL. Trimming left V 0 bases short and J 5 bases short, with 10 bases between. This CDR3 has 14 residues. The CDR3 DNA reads TGCGCCAGCAGCCAAGAGAAGTGGTGGGAGACCCAGTACTTC. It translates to CASSQEKWWETQYF.

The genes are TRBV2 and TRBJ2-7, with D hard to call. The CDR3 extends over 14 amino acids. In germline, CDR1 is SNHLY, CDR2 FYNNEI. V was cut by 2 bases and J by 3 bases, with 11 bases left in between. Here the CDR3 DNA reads TGTGCCAGCAGTGAAACACCTCTGGGCTACGAGCAGTACTTC. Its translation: CASSETPLGYEQYF.

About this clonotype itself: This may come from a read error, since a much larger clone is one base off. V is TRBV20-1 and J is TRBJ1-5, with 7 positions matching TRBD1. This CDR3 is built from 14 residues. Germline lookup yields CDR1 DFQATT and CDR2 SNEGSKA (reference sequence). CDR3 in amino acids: CSASRQGNGQPEHF. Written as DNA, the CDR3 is TGCAGTGCTAGCAGACAGGGCAATGGTCAGCCCGAGCATTTT.

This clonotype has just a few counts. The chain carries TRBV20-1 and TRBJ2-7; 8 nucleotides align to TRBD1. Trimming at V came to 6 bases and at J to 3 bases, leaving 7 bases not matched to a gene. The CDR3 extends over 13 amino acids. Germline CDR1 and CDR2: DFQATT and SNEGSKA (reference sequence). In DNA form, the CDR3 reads TGCAGTGCCCCGGGACAGGACCACTACGAGCAGTACTTC. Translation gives CSAPGQDHYEQYF.

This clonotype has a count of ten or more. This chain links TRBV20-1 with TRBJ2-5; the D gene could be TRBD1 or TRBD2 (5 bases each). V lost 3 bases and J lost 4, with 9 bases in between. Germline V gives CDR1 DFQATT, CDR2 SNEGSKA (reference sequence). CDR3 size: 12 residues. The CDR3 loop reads CSARGVPETQYF. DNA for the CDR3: TGCAGTGCTAGGGGGGTTCCAGAGACCCAGTACTTC.

CDR3 region: CASSYLGQGDEKLFF. The CDR3, as DNA: TGTGCCAGCAGTTACTTGGGACAGGGAGATGAAAAACTGTTTTTT. This chain links TRBV6-6 with TRBJ1-4; 9 positions match TRBD1. Trimming took 1 base from V and 6 from J; bases not matched to a gene: 3. In germline, CDR1 is MNHNY, CDR2 SVGAGI (reference sequence). This CDR3 is built from 15 residues.

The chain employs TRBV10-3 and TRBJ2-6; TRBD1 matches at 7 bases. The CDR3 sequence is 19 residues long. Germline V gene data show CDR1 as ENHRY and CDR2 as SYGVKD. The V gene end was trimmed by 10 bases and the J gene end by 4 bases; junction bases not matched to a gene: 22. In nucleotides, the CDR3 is TGTGCCAGCATTTTTGGACAGGCGCTGACTGGACGGGGGGCCAACGTCCTGACTTTC. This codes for CASIFGQALTGRGANVLTF.

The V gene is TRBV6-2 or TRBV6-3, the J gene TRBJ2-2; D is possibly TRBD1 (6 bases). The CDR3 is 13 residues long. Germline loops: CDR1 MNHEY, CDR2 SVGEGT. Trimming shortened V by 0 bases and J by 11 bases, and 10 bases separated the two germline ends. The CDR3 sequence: CASSYSGDTELFF. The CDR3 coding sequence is TGTGCCAGCAGTTACTCAGGGGACACTGAGCTGTTTTTT.

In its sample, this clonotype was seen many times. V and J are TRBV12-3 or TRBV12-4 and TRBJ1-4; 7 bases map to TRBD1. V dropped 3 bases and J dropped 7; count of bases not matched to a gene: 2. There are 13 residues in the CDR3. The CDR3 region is CASSLGQIEKLFF. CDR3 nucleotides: TGTGCCAGCAGTTTGGGACAGATTGAAAAACTGTTTTTT.